Shown below are 11 T cell receptor beta chains from a single sample sequenced in a study of T cell changes during pregnancy in multiple sclerosis. The protocol was immunoSEQ multiplex PCR, while the TCRdb copy is restricted to in-frame clones and leaves out a portion. The data contain 52,000 or so clones, over 90% of them seen just once; the ten biggest clones take up under 0.3%. The material was CD4+ T cells from peripheral blood mononuclear cells, obtained in the second trimester of pregnancy. The receptors were gathered from a female donor with multiple sclerosis, enrolled in a pregnancy study.

The rearrangement links TRBV20-1 to TRBJ2-5; D not resolved. This CDR3 contains 11 residues. Trimming shortened V by 3 bases and J by 5 bases, and 7 bases separated the two germline ends. Germline V gene lookup returns CDR1 DFQATT and CDR2 SNEGSKA (reference sequence). CDR3 in DNA: TGCAGTGCTAGTAGAACGGAGACCCAGTACTTC. It codes for CSASRTETQYF.

This chain uses TRBV5-4 with TRBJ1-6; D remains ambiguous. Germline CDR1 and CDR2: SGHNT and YYREEE (reference sequence). Trimming took off 0 bases at V and 7 bases at J, with 11 bases between the two ends. The CDR3 is made up of 15 amino acids. The CDR3 DNA sequence: TGTGCCAGCAGCTTGGAAGCCCAGGCCAATTCACCCCTCCACTTT. Encoded protein: CASSLEAQANSPLHF.

The chain has TRBV5-4 and TRBJ1-1; no firm D call. The length of the CDR3 is 14 residues. V was trimmed by 2 bases and J by 1 base, leaving 9 bases between them. Germline V lookup: CDR1 SGHNT, CDR2 YYREEE (reference sequence). Here the CDR3 DNA reads TGTGCCAGCAGCTTCCCGGGTCAGAACACTGAAGCTTTCTTT. Translation: CASSFPGQNTEAFF.

The V and J genes are TRBV7-3 and TRBJ2-7; 8 bases line up with TRBD1. CDR3 size: 13 residues. The germline gives CDR1 SGHTA, CDR2 FQGTGA. The ends lost 5 bases at V and 5 bases at J; junction bases unmatched: 5. CDR3 sequence: CASSTGTGNEQYF. CDR3 sequence (DNA): TGTGCCAGCAGCACGGGGACAGGCAACGAGCAGTACTTC.

This clone has only one observation. The chain links TRBV6-1 to TRBJ2-3, with D tentatively TRBD2 (5 bases). V lost 2 bases, J lost 4 bases, and 25 bases lay in between. Germline loops: CDR1 MNHNS, CDR2 SASEGT. This CDR3 has 19 residues. The CDR3 loop is CASSEWPLSGSYRADTQYF. The CDR3 bases are TGTGCCAGCAGTGAATGGCCTCTATCGGGGTCCTATCGGGCAGATACGCAGTATTTT.

The V call is TRBV5-1, the J call TRBJ1-4, with TRBD1 as a possible D gene (6 bases). Germline V gives CDR1 SGHRS, CDR2 YFSETQ. V lost 0 bases to trimming and J lost 5 bases, with 11 bases between them. The CDR3 loop spans 15 amino acids. In nucleotides, the CDR3 is TGCGCCAGCAGCTTGGGACAGGTCGAAAATGAAAAACTGTTTTTT. Amino acids: CASSLGQVENEKLFF.

The chain links TRBV7-3 to TRBJ2-1; tentative D call: TRBD1 (6 bases). CDR1 is SGHTA and CDR2 is FQGTGA in the germline V gene. The CDR3 is 15 residues long. Trimming shortened V by 5 bases and J by 5 bases, and 16 bases separated the two germline ends. The CDR3 spells CASSPRDTRDNEQFF. The CDR3, as DNA: TGTGCCAGCAGCCCTCGGGACACTCGGGACAATGAGCAGTTCTTC.

The chain links TRBV18 to TRBJ1-1; D ambiguous. The germline gives CDR1 KGHSH, CDR2 LQKENI. CDR3 length: 16 residues. V was shortened by 3 bases and J by 0 bases, with 14 bases between the two germline ends. The chain's CDR3 is CASSPGIGLVNTEAFF. The CDR3 DNA reads as TGTGCCAGCTCACCTGGTATCGGACTTGTGAACACTGAAGCTTTCTTT.

V usage is TRBV6-5 and J usage is TRBJ2-7; D is uncertain. The CDR3 extends over 14 amino acids. From germline, CDR1 is MNHEY and CDR2 SVGAGI. V lost 0 bases, J lost 1 base, and 7 bases lay in between. The CDR3 DNA follows: TGTGCCAGCAGTTACTCCTGGGCGTCCTACGAGCAGTACTTC. Translation: CASSYSWASYEQYF.

The chain has TRBV19 and TRBJ1-5, with D unclear. Trimming shortened V by 5 bases and J by 6 bases, and 11 bases separated the two germline ends. The germline CDR1 and CDR2 sequences are LNHDA and SQIVND (reference sequence). This CDR3 is built from 13 residues. The CDR3 is CASSELGSQPQHF. For the CDR3, the DNA is TGTGCCAGTAGTGAATTGGGCAGTCAGCCCCAGCATTTT.

The J gene is TRBJ2-1, the V gene TRBV7-2; 10 nucleotides match TRBD2. This CDR3 spans 16 amino acids. Germline CDR1 is SGHTA and CDR2 is FQGNSA. With 2 bases clipped from V and 0 bases from J, the junction kept 1 base outside the gene matches. In DNA form, the CDR3 reads TGTGCCAGCAGCTTAAGCGGGGGGGGCTCCTACAATGAGCAGTTCTTC. Amino acid sequence: CASSLSGGGSYNEQFF.